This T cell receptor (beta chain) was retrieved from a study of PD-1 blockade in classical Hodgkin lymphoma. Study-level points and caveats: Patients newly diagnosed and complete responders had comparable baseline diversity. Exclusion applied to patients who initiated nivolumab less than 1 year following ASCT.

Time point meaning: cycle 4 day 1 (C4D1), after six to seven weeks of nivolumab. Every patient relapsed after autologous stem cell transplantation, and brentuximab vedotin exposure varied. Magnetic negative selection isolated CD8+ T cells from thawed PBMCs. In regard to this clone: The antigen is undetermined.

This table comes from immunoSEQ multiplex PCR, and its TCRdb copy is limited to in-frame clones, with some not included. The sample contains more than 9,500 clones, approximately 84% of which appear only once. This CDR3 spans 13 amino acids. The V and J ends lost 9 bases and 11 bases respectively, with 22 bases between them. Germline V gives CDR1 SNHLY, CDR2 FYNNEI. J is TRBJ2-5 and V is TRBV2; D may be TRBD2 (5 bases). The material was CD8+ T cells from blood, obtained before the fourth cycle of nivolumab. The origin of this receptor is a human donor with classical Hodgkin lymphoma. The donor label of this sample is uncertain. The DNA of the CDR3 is TGTGCCAGTGAGGGAACAGTCCGCCTAGAGCAGTACTTC. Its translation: CASEGTVRLEQYF.